These 11 T cell receptor beta chains originate from one sample sequenced in a study of blood T cell repertoires in COVID-19. Sequenced by immunoSEQ multiplex PCR; TCRdb stores in-frame clones only, minus some. There are roughly 100,000 clones in the sample; about 91% occur only once, and 4.2% lies in the top ten. The sample consisted of peripheral blood. Receptors were obtained from a man between 18 and 35 years old with acute or convalescent COVID-19.

There are a few counts of this clone. The rearrangement uses TRBV10-1 and TRBJ2-1, with TRBD2 matching 8 bases. The V gene's germline CDR1 is WNHNN and CDR2 SYGVQD (reference sequence). The V segment lost 3 bases and the J segment 5 bases; nucleotides outside the gene matches: 12. This CDR3 has 17 residues. The CDR3 coding sequence is TGCGCCAGCAGTGACCTAACCGGGACTAGGGAAAACAATGAGCAGTTCTTC. It is translated as CASSDLTGTRENNEQFF.

The chain employs TRBV2 and TRBJ2-5; weak D call: TRBD1 (7 bases). The germline V gene has CDR1 SNHLY and CDR2 FYNNEI. V dropped 5 bases and J dropped 0 bases, with 16 bases sitting between them. The CDR3 is made up of 16 amino acids. CDR3 DNA sequence: TGTGCCAGCAGTCCGGGAGTTGACAGGGACCAAGAGACCCAGTACTTC. Translating gives CASSPGVDRDQETQYF.

The chain employs TRBV2 and TRBJ2-5, with D tentatively TRBD1 (5 bases). The CDR3 sequence is 14 residues long. Germline V gene sequence: CDR1 SNHLY, CDR2 FYNNEI. Deletions cut 7 bases from V and 3 bases from J, with 15 bases between. CDR3: CASTVQGGEETQYF. CDR3 coding DNA: TGTGCCAGCACCGTGCAGGGTGGAGAAGAGACCCAGTACTTC.

The CDR3 region is CASTPLWQGAFNTEAFF. DNA of the CDR3: TGTGCCAGCACCCCCCTCTGGCAGGGGGCATTTAACACTGAAGCTTTCTTT. The V call is TRBV27, the J call TRBJ1-1, with TRBD1 matching over 8 bases. Per germline, CDR1 MNHEY and CDR2 SMNVEV (reference sequence). V lost 7 bases to trimming and J lost 2 bases; unmatched junction nucleotides: 15. The CDR3 contains 17 residues.

The chain is built from TRBV27 and TRBJ1-5; D gene ambiguous. Germline assignment: CDR1 MNHEY and CDR2 SMNVEV (reference sequence). This CDR3 is 15 amino acids long. The V end was cut by 5 bases, the J end by 6 bases, with 17 bases between. As DNA, the CDR3 is TGTGCCAGCAGTCGCAGCTTGATAAGAGGTCAGCCCCAGCATTTT. Translation gives CASSRSLIRGQPQHF.

The chain employs TRBV2 and TRBJ2-1; 8 nucleotides agree with TRBD1. Germline CDR1 reads SNHLY; CDR2 reads FYNNEI. The CDR3 covers 16 residues. V dropped 5 bases and J dropped 0; count of bases not matched to a gene: 6. This CDR3 reads CASSNRGTSSYNEQFF. The CDR3 nucleotides read TGTGCCAGCAGTAACAGGGGGACGAGCTCCTACAATGAGCAGTTCTTC.

This chain connects TRBV30 to TRBJ1-5, with TRBD1 matching 10 bases. The germline V gene encodes CDR1 GTSNPN and CDR2 SVGIG (reference sequence). Unmatched junction bases numbered 9, after V lost 1 base and J lost 3 bases. The length of the CDR3 is 17 residues. In nucleotides, the CDR3 is TGTGCCTGGAGTGGGACAGGGGGTACAGTAGCCAATCAGCCCCAGCATTTT. It yields the protein CAWSGTGGTVANQPQHF.

In its sample, this clone was seen a few times. The chain carries TRBV14 and TRBJ2-3, with unresolved D. CDR3 size: 18 residues. The germline V gene encodes CDR1 SGHDN and CDR2 FVKESK. V was clipped by 1 base and J by 0 bases, with 17 bases between them. CDR3 residues: CASSQVYFPFWSTDTQYF. CDR3 in DNA: TGTGCCAGCAGCCAAGTTTACTTCCCCTTCTGGAGCACAGATACGCAGTATTTT.

The V gene is TRBV5-1, the J gene TRBJ2-5; 13 bases are shared with TRBD2. Trimming at V came to 0 bases and at J to 4 bases, leaving 3 bases not matched to a gene. CDR3 length: 16 amino acids. The V gene's germline CDR1 is SGHRS and CDR2 YFSETQ. The CDR3 sequence: CASSLDRLAGGETQYF. Here the CDR3 DNA reads TGCGCCAGCAGCTTGGACAGACTAGCGGGGGGAGAGACCCAGTACTTC.

The chain couples TRBV21-1 to TRBJ2-3; the table's D call of TRBD1 was not tested on the DNA. TRBV21-1 is noted as a pseudogene. The CDR3 length is 14 residues. The CDR3, as DNA: TGTGCCAGCAACACAGGGGGCGAGACAGATACGCAGTATTTT. Protein product: CASNTGGETDTQYF.

V usage is TRBV19 and J usage is TRBJ2-1, with D maybe TRBD2 (5 bases). Deletions cut 6 bases from V and 7 bases from J, with 16 bases between. The CDR3 is 14 amino acids. The germline CDR1 and CDR2 sequences are LNHDA and SQIVND (reference sequence). The CDR3 is CASSPSGGLNEQFF. The CDR3 region has the DNA TGTGCCAGTAGCCCATCCGGCGGGCTAAATGAGCAGTTCTTC.